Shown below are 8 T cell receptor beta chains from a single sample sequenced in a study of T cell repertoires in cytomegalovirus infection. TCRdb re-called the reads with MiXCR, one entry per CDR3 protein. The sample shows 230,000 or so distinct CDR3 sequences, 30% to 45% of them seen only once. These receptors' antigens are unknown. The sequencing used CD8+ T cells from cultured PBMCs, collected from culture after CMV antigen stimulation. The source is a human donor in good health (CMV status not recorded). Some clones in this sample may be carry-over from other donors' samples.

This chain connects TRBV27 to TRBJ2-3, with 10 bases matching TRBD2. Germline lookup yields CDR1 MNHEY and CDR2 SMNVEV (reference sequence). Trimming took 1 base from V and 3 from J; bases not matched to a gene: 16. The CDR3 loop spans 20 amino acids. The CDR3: CASSLYPNRGLAEGTDTQYF. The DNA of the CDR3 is TGTGCCAGCAGTTTATATCCCAACCGCGGACTAGCGGAAGGAACAGATACGCAGTATTTT.

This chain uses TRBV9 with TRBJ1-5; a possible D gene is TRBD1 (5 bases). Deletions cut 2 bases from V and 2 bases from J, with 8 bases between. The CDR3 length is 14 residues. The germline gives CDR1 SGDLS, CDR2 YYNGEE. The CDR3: CASSVGHGNQPQHF. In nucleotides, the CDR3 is TGTGCCAGCAGCGTCGGACACGGCAATCAGCCCCAGCATTTT.

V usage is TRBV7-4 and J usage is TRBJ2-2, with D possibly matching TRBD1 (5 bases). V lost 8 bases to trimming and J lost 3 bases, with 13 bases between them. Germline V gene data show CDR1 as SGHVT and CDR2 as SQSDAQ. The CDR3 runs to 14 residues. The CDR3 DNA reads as TGTGCCAGCCACACGCAGGGTGACACCGGGGAGCTGTTTTTT. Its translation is CASHTQGDTGELFF.

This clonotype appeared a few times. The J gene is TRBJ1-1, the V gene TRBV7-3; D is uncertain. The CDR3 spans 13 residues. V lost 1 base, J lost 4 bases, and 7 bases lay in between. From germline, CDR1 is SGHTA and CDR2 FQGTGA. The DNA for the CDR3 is TGTGCCAGCAGCTTAATCGAGGGCACTGAAGCTTTCTTT. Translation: CASSLIEGTEAFF.

The CDR3 DNA follows: TGTGCCATCAGTGAGTCCGGACAGAACTATGGCTACACCTTC. Residues: CAISESGQNYGYTF. This chain joins TRBV10-3 and TRBJ1-2, with a weak D call TRBD1 (6 bases). Germline V gene lookup returns CDR1 ENHRY and CDR2 SYGVKD. Trimming left V 0 bases short and J 2 bases short, with 7 bases between. The CDR3 length is 14 residues.

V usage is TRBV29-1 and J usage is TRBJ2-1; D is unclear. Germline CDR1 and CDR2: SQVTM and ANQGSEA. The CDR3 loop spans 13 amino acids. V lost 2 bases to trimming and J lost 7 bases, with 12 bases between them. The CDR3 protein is CSVESATLNEQFF. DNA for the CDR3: TGCAGCGTTGAAAGCGCAACCCTTAATGAGCAGTTCTTC.

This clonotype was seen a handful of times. The CDR3 region is CSARVVRTSGRDHSYNEQFF. The DNA for the CDR3 is TGCAGTGCTAGAGTCGTTCGGACTAGCGGGAGGGACCACTCCTACAATGAGCAGTTCTTC. The V gene is TRBV20-1, the J gene TRBJ2-1; 15 bases are shared with TRBD2. This CDR3 contains 20 residues. Germline V gene data show CDR1 as DFQATT and CDR2 as SNEGSKA (reference sequence). V gave up 1 base and J gave up 0 bases; unmatched junction bases: 10.

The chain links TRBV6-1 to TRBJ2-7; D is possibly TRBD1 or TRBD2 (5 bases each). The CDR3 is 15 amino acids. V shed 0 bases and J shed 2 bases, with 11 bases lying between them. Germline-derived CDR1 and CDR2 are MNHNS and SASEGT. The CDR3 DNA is TGTGCCAGCAGTGAAGCATGGGACCCAACCTACGAGCAGTACTTC. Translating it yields CASSEAWDPTYEQYF.